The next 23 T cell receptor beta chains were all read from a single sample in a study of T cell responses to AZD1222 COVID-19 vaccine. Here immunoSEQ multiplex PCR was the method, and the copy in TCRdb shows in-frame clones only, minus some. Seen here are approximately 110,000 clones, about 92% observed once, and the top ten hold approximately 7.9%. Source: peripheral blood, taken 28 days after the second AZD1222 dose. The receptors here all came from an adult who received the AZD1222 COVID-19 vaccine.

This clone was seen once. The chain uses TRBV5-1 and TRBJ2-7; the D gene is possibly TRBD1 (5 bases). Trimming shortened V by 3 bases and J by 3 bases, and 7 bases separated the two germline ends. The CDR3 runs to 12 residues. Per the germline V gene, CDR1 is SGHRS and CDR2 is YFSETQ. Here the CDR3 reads CASSSDIYEQYF. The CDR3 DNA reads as TGCGCCAGCAGCTCGGACATCTACGAGCAGTACTTC.

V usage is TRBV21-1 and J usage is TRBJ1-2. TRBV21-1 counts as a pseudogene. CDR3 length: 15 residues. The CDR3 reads CASSKEAVGTYGYTF. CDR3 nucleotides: TGTGCCAGCAGCAAAGAGGCAGTAGGGACCTATGGCTACACCTTC.

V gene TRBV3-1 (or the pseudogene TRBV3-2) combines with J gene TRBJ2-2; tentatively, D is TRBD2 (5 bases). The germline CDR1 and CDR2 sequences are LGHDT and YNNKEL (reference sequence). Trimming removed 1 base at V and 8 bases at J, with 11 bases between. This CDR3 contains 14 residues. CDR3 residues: CASSQAEEAGELFF. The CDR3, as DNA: TGTGCCAGCAGCCAAGCAGAGGAGGCGGGGGAGCTGTTTTTT.

CDR3 loop: CASAWGTGGANTGELFF. The CDR3 DNA reads TGTGCCAGCGCGTGGGGGACAGGGGGCGCGAACACCGGGGAGCTGTTTTTT. This sequence joins TRBV11-2 and TRBJ2-2, with 12 bases fitting TRBD1. The trim removed 8 bases at V and 0 bases at J, leaving 7 bases unmatched. This CDR3 comprises 17 residues. CDR1 SGHAT and CDR2 FQNNGV come from the germline V gene.

The CDR3 region is CASGASGGAHEQFF. The CDR3 DNA sequence: TGTGCCAGCGGGGCTAGCGGGGGGGCACATGAGCAGTTCTTC. The rearrangement joins TRBV7-8 to TRBJ2-1; 12 bases map to TRBD2. This CDR3 has 14 residues. V lost 8 bases to trimming and J lost 8 bases; unmatched junction nucleotides: 7. The germline V gene has CDR1 SGHVS and CDR2 FQNEAQ.

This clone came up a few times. The CDR3 DNA follows: TGTGCCAGCAGTGATTCGGGCAGGAGAAGCTACACCTTC. It yields the protein CASSDSGRRSYTF. This chain connects TRBV2 to TRBJ1-2, with D unresolved. The germline V gene encodes CDR1 SNHLY and CDR2 FYNNEI. The CDR3 covers 13 residues. The V end lost 3 bases, the J end lost 9 bases, and 14 bases lay between the germline ends.

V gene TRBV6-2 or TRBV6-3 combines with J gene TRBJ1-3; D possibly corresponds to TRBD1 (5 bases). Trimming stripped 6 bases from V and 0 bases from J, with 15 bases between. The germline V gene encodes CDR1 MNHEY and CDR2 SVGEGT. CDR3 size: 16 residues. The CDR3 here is CASSLPGHRSGNTIYF. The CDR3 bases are TGTGCCAGCAGCCTACCCGGACACCGCTCTGGAAACACCATATATTTT.

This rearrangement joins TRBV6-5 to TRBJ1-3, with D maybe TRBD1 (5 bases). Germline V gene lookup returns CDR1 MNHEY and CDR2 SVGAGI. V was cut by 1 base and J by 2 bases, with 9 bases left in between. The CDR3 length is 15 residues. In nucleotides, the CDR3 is TGTGCCAGCAGTTACTTAGGGGAACCTGGAAACACCATATATTTT. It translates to CASSYLGEPGNTIYF.

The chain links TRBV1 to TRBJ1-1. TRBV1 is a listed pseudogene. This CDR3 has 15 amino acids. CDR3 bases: TGCACCAGCAGCCAAGTACAACACTCGAACACTGAAGCTTTCTTT. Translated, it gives CTSSQVQHSNTEAFF.

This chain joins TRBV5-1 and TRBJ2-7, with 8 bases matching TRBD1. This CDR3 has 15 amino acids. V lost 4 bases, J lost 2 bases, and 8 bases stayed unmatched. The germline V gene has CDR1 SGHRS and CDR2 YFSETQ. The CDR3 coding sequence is TGCGCCAGCAGCGTCTCAGGGGGCGCAGCCTACGAGCAGTACTTC. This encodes CASSVSGGAAYEQYF.

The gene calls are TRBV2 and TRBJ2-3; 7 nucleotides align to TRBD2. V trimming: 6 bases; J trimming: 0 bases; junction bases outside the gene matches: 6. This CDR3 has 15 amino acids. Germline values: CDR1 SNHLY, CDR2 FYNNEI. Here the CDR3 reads CASSGGTPSTDTQYF. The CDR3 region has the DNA TGTGCCAGCAGCGGGGGGACCCCTAGCACAGATACGCAGTATTTT.

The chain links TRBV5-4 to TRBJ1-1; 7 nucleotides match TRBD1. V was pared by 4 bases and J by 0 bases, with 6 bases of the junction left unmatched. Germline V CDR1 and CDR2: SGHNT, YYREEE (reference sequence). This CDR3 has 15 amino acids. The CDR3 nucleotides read TGTGCCAGCAGCCCCCTTGGGACAGTGAACACTGAAGCTTTCTTT. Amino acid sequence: CASSPLGTVNTEAFF.

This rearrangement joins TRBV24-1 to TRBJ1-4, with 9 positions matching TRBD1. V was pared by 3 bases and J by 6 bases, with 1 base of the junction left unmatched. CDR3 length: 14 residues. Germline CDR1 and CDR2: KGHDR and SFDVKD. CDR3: CATSDRTGDEKLFF. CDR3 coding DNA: TGTGCCACCAGTGATAGGACAGGGGATGAAAAACTGTTTTTT.

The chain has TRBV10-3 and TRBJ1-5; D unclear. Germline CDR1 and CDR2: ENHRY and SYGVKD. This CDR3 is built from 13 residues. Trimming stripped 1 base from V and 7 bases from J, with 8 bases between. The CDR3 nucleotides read TGTGCCATCAGTGAGTTTGGTAACCAGCCCCAGCATTTT. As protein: CAISEFGNQPQHF.

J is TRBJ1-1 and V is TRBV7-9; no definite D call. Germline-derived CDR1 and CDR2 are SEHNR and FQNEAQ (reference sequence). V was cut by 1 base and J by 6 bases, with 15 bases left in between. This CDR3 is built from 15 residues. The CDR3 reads CASSLGFRSNAEAFF. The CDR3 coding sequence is TGTGCCAGCAGCTTAGGTTTCAGGTCGAATGCTGAAGCTTTCTTT.

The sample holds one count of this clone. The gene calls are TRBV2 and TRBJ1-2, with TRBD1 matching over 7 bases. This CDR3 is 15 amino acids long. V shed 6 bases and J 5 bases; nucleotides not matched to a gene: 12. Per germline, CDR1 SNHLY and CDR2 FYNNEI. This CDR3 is CASSARQGLSYGYTF. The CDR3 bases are TGTGCCAGCAGCGCCCGACAGGGTTTATCATATGGCTACACCTTC.

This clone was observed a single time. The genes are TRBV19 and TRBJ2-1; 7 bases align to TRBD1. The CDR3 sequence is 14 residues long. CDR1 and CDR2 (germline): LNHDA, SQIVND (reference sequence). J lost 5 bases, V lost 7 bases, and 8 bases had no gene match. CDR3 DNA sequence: TGTGCCAGTACCCCGACAGGGAGCCACAATGAGCAGTTCTTC. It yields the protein CASTPTGSHNEQFF.

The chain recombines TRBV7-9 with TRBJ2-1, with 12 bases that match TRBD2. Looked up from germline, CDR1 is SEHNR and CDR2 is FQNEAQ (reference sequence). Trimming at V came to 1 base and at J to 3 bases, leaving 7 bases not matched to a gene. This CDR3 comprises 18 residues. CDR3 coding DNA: TGTGCCAGCAGCTTAGACTGGACTAGCGGGACAAACTACAATGAGCAGTTCTTC. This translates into CASSLDWTSGTNYNEQFF.

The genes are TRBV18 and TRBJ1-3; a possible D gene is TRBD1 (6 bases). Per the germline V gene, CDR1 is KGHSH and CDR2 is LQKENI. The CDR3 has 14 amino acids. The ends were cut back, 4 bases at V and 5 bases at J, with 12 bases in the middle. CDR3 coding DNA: TGTGCCAGCTCACGAGGGGACAATCGAAACACCATATATTTT. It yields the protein CASSRGDNRNTIYF.

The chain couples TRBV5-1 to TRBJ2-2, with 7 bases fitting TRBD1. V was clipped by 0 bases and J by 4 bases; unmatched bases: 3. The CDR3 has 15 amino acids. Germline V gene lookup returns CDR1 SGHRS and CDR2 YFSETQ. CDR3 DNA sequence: TGCGCCAGCAGCTTGGGACAGGGTGGCACCGGGGAGCTGTTTTTT. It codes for CASSLGQGGTGELFF.

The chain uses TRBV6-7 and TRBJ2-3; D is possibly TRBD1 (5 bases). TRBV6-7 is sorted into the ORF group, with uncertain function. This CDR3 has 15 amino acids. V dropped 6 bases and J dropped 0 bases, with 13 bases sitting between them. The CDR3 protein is CASSRTPCSTDTQYF. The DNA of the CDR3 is TGTGCCAGCAGCCGGACACCCTGTAGCACAGATACGCAGTATTTT.

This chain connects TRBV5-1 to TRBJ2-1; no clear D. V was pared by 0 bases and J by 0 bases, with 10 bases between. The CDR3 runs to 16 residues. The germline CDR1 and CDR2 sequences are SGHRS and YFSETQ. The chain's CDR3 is CASSLEGQSSYNEQFF. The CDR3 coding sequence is TGCGCCAGCAGCTTGGAAGGTCAGAGCTCCTACAATGAGCAGTTCTTC.

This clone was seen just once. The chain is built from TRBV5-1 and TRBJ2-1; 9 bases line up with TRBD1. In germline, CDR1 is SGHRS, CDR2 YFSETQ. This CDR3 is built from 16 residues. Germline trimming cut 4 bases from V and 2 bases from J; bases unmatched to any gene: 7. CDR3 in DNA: TGCGCCAGCAGCCCCCAAGGACAGGGGACCTACAATGAGCAGTTCTTC. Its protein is CASSPQGQGTYNEQFF.